This T cell receptor (beta chain) is drawn from a study of blood T cell repertoires in COVID-19. Overall study context: From the United States, Italy and Spain came samples of acute and convalescent COVID-19. Sources were T cells, B-cell-depleted T cells, or PBMCs; the material itself was cDNA or gDNA.

The V segment lost 4 bases and the J segment 1 base; nucleotides outside the gene matches: 1. The CDR3 contains 13 residues. Germline V gene data show CDR1 as SGHRS and CDR2 as YFSETQ. Source study methods: Nucleated cell counts were estimated from reference gene primer amplification. Assay: immunoSEQ multiplex PCR; the TCRdb copy retains only in-frame clones and omits some. The V and J calls and the clone size are those of that table, but D and trimming were determined from the DNA. The table includes some 240,000 clones, about 81% detected once. Those enrolled in Seattle joined during active infection and were followed longitudinally afterward.

This rearrangement joins TRBV5-1 to TRBJ1-1; TRBD1 matches at 7 bases. Sequencing was done on a sample of peripheral blood. The sequence came from a woman in her seventies with COVID-19, enrolled during active disease. Written as DNA, the CDR3 is TGCGCCAGCAGCCGGACAGGGAACACTGAAGCTTTCTTT. Translated: CASSRTGNTEAFF.